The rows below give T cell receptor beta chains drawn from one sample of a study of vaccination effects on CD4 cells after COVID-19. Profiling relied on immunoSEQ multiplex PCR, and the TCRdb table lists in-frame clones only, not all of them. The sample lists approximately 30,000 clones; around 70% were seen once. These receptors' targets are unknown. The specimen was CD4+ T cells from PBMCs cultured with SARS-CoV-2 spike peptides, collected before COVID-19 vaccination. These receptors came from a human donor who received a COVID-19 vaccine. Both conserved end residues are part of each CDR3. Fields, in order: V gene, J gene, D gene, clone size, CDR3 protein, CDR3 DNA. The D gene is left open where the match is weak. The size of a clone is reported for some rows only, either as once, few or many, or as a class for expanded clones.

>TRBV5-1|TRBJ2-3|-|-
CASSLGALTSTDTQYF
TGCGCCAGCAGCTTGGGGGCGCTGACTAGCACAGATACGCAGTATTTT
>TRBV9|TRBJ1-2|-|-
CASSVGTGDYGYTF
TGTGCCAGCAGCGTAGGTACGGGGGACTATGGCTACACCTTC
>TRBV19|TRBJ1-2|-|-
CASSIGLRGSGYGYTF
TGTGCCAGTAGTATAGGTTTACGAGGGTCGGGCTATGGCTACACCTTC
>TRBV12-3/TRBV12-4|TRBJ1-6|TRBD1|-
CASSEGQGAPLHF
TGTGCCAGCAGTGAAGGACAGGGGGCACCCCTCCACTTT
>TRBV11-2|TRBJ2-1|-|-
CASSPRNEQFF
TGTGCCAGCAGCCCCCGAAATGAGCAGTTCTTC
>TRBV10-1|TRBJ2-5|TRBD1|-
CASSEDRAWETQYF
TGCGCCAGCAGTGAAGACAGGGCCTGGGAGACCCAGTACTTC
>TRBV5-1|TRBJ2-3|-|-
CASSFRGTASTDTQYF
TGCGCCAGCAGCTTTCGGGGGACGGCGAGCACAGATACGCAGTATTTT
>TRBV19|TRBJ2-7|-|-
CASSRRDNLPSSYEQYF
TGTGCCAGTAGTCGGCGGGACAACCTTCCCAGCTCCTACGAGCAGTACTTC
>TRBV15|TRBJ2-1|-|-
CATSRDRAYEQFF
TGTGCCACCAGCAGAGATAGGGCTTATGAGCAGTTCTTC
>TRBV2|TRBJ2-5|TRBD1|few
CASFRDRGLGETQYF
TGTGCCAGCTTCCGGGACAGGGGGCTCGGGGAGACCCAGTACTTC
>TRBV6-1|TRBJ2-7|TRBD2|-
CASSGGTSGRGPYEQYF
TGTGCCAGCAGTGGGGGGACTAGCGGGAGAGGCCCCTACGAGCAGTACTTC
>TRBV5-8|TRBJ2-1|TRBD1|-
CASSLGDSPRQNEQFF
TGTGCCAGCAGCTTGGGGGACAGTCCAAGGCAGAATGAGCAGTTCTTC
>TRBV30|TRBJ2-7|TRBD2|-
CAWRGKGLAGLEQYF
TGTGCCTGGAGGGGGAAAGGACTAGCGGGCCTCGAGCAGTACTTC
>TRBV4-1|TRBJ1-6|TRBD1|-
CASSQVGTGVPLHF
TGCGCCAGCAGCCAAGTTGGGACAGGGGTACCCCTCCACTTT
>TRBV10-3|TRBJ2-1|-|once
CAISEQGGWNEQFF
TGTGCCATCAGTGAGCAGGGGGGGTGGAATGAGCAGTTCTTC
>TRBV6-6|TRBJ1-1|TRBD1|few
CASSRGQIISGNTEAFF
TGTGCCAGCAGTCGGGGACAGATAATCTCGGGGAACACTGAAGCTTTCTTT
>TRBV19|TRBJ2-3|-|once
CASKVKGDTDTQYF
TGTGCCAGTAAGGTGAAGGGGGACACAGATACGCAGTATTTT
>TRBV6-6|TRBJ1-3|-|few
CASSRGLGNTIYF
TGTGCCAGCAGTCGGGGGCTTGGAAACACCATATATTTT
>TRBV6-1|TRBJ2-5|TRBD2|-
CASSEALGLAGRQETQYF
TGTGCCAGCAGTGAAGCCCTGGGACTAGCGGGGAGGCAAGAGACCCAGTACTTC
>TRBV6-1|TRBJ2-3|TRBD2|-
CASSEFGLAGGVTDTQYF
TGTGCCAGCAGTGAATTTGGACTAGCGGGAGGGGTCACAGATACGCAGTATTTT
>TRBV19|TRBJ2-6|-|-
CASLAWGSGANVLTF
TGTGCCAGCCTCGCTTGGGGATCTGGGGCCAACGTCCTGACTTTC
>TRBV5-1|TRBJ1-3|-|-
CASGEITGNTIYF
TGCGCCAGCGGGGAGATAACTGGAAACACCATATATTTT
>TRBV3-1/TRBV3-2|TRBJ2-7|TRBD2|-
CASSQESSGYEQYF
TGTGCCAGCAGCCAAGAGTCTAGCGGCTACGAGCAGTACTTC
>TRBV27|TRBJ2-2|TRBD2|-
CASSSPGTSGRMGTGELFF
TGTGCCAGCAGTTCACCCGGGACTAGCGGGAGAATGGGGACCGGGGAGCTGTTTTTT
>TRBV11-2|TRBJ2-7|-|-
CASSLGGTGAEQYF
TGTGCCAGCAGCTTAGGAGGGACGGGGGCAGAGCAGTACTTC
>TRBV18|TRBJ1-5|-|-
CASSPRGAGSNQPQHF
TGTGCCAGCTCACCACGGGGGGCAGGGAGCAATCAGCCCCAGCATTTT
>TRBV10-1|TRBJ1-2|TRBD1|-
CASSGSEGQGEIGYTF
TGCGCCAGCAGTGGATCCGAGGGACAGGGGGAAATTGGCTACACCTTC
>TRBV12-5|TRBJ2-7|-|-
CASGLNGIAYEQYF
TGTGCTAGTGGTTTGAACGGGATAGCCTACGAGCAGTACTTC
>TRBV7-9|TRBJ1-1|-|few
CASSLDREGAFF
TGTGCCAGCAGCTTAGACAGGGAAGGAGCTTTCTTT
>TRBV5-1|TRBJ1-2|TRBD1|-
CASSSGDGTGGYTF
TGCGCCAGCAGCTCGGGGGATGGGACAGGCGGCTACACCTTC
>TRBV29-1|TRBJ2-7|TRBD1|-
CSVVRTGGSEQYF
TGCAGCGTTGTGAGGACAGGGGGCTCCGAGCAGTACTTC
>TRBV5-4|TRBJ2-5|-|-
CASSLRGEGTQYF
TGTGCCAGCAGTCTCCGGGGTGAAGGGACCCAGTACTTC
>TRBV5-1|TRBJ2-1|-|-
CASSLASEVPQFF
TGCGCCAGCAGCTTGGCATCCGAGGTGCCGCAGTTCTTC
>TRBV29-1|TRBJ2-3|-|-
CSVETLTDTQYF
TGCAGCGTTGAAACCCTCACAGATACGCAGTATTTT
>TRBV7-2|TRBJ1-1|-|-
CASSSWRNTEAFF
TGTGCCAGCAGCTCATGGAGGAACACTGAAGCTTTCTTT
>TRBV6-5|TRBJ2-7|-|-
CAIWYHEQYF
TGTGCCATCTGGTACCACGAGCAGTACTTC
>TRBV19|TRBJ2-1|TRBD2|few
CASGLAGSYNEQFF
TGTGCCAGTGGACTAGCGGGTTCCTACAATGAGCAGTTCTTC
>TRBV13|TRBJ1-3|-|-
CASSFYADFSGNTIYF
TGTGCCAGCAGCTTTTACGCGGATTTCTCTGGAAACACCATATATTTT
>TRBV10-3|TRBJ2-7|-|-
CAISGGRSYEQYF
TGTGCCATCAGTGGGGGACGGTCGTACGAGCAGTACTTC
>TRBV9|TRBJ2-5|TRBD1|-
CASSVGQREETQYF
TGTGCCAGCAGCGTGGGACAGCGAGAAGAGACCCAGTACTTC
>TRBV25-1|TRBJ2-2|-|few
CASSKGPPNTGELFF
TGTGCCAGCAGCAAGGGACCACCGAACACCGGGGAGCTGTTTTTT
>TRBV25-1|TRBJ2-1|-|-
CASSRGARGYNEQFF
TGTGCCAGCAGTCGGGGGGCGAGGGGTTACAATGAGCAGTTCTTC
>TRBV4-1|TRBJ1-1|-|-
CASSQVSLNTEAFF
TGCGCCAGCAGCCAAGTTTCCCTGAACACTGAAGCTTTCTTT
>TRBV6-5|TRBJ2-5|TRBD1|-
CASSYGPGRGQETQYF
TGTGCCAGCAGTTACGGGCCTGGCAGGGGGCAAGAGACCCAGTACTTC
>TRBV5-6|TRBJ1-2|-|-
CASSRTPILGHYGYTF
TGTGCCAGCAGCCGAACCCCGATTCTGGGCCACTATGGCTACACCTTC
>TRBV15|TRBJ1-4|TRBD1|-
CATSGQGQGNEKLFF
TGTGCCACCAGCGGACAAGGACAGGGGAATGAAAAACTGTTTTTT
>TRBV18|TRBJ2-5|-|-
CASSPQGETQYF
TGTGCCAGCTCACCACAGGGGGAGACCCAGTACTTC
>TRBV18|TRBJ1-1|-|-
CASRVAMNTEAFF
TGTGCCAGCAGGGTAGCCATGAACACTGAAGCTTTCTTT